The T cell receptor beta chain under discussion was sequenced for a study of shared clonotypes between healthy human individuals. Whole-study findings and limits: Memory subsets generally showed lower estimated richness than naive subsets.

Everyone who donated was a Caucasian adult who lived in Nashville, Tennessee. Assay: immunoSEQ multiplex PCR; the TCRdb copy retains only in-frame clones and omits some. The sample holds about 530,000 clones, almost 97% seen once. The CDR3 runs 16 residues. V dropped 5 bases and J dropped 1; count of bases not matched to a gene: 5. Germline V gene sequence: CDR1 MNHEY, CDR2 SMNVEV (reference sequence). Concerning this clone itself: The antigen is undetermined.

The clonotype was recovered from a woman in her 30s in good health. J is TRBJ1-4 and V is TRBV27, with TRBD1 matching over 9 bases. Sequenced material: naive CD4+ T cells sorted from blood. Subset specified: CD45RA+ positively selected. The CDR3 reads CASSNRGPGTNEKLFF. CDR3 coding DNA: TGTGCCAGCAGTAACAGGGGGCCAGGAACTAATGAAAAACTGTTTTTT.